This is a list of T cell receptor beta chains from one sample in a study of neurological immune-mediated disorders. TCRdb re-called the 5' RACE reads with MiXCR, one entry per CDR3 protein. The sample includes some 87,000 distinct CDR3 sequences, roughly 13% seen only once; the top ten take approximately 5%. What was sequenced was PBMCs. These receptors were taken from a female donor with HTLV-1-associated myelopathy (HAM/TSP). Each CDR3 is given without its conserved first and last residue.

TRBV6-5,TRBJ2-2,ASSLRLDQDTGELF
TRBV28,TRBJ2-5,ASSLRETQY
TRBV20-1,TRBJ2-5,SARMETQY
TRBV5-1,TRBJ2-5,ASSLLPSQETQY
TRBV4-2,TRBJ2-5,ATKPGQFAETQY
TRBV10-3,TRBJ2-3,AIGTSGTDTQY
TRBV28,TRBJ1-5,ASSSRGRNRQPQH
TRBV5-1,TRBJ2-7,ASSLSLDSYEQY
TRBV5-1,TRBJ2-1,ASSKRLGPTYNEQF
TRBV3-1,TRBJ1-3,ASSQGSLEGNTIY
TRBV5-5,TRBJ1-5,ASSLAGRPDQPQH
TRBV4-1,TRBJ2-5,ASSKTSVAREETQY
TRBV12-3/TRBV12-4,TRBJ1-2,ASTVNYGYT
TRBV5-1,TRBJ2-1,ASSYNNEQF
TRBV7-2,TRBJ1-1,ASSLATGGTEAF
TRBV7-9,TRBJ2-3,ASSSDRPEARRGDTQY
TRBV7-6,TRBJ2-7,ASSLDPVREQY
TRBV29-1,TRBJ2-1,SVTPMGGGFNEQF
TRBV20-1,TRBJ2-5,SASDPRGQKTQY
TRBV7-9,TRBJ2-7,ASRPGLAGSSYEQY
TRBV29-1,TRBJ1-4,SVDSPGGGEKLF
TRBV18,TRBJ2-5,ASSPKSYQETQY
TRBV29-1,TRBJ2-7,SVRQGANEQY
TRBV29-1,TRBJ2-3,SVETKRGSTDTQY
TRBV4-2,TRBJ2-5,ASAEGGTQETQY
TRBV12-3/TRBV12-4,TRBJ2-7,ASSLGGTLHEQY
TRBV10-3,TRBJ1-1,AISESGAGNTEAF
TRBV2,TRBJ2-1,ASSVLGNHEQF
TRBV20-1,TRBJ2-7,SATGGTTYEQY
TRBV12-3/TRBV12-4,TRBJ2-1,ASSLLGLAGNNEQF
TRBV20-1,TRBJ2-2,SARVPGGFTGELF
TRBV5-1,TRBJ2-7,ASSYGTGSSYEQY
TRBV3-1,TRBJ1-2,ASSQDLDRNYGYT
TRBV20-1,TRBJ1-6,SAGRGHPSPLH
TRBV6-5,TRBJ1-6,ASSYSAMDSPLH
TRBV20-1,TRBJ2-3,SARDSADTQY
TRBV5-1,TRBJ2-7,ASSLFTDSYEQY
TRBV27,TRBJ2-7,ASSRAGLGEQY
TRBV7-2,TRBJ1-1,ASSLEGPTEAF
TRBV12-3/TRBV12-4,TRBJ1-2,ASSLLGVGGYT
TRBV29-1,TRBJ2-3,SDRDRGADTQY
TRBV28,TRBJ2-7,ASINTPGTTYEQY
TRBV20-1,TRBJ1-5,SASLQGTRDQPQH